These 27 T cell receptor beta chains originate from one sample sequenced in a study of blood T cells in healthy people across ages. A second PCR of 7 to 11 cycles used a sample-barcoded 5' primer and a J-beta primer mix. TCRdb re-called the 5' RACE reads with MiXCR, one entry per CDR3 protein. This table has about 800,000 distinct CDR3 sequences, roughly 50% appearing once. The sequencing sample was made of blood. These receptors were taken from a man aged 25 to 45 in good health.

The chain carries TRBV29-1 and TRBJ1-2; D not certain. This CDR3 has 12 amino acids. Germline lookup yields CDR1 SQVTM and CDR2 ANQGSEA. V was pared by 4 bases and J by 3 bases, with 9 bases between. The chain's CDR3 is CSVVWGHYGYTF. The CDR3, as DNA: TGCAGCGTTGTCTGGGGTCACTATGGCTACACCTTC.

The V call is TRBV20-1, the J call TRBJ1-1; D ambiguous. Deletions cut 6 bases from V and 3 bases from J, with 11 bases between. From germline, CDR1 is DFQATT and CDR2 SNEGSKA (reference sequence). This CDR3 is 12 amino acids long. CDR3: CSASELYTEAFF. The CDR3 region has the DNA TGCAGTGCCAGCGAACTTTACACTGAAGCTTTCTTT.

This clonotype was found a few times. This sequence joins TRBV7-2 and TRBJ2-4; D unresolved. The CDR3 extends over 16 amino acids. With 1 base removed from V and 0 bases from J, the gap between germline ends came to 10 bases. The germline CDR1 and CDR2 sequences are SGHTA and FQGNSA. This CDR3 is CASSLDSTIAKNIQYF. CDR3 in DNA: TGTGCCAGCAGCTTAGACAGCACGATAGCCAAAAACATTCAGTACTTC.

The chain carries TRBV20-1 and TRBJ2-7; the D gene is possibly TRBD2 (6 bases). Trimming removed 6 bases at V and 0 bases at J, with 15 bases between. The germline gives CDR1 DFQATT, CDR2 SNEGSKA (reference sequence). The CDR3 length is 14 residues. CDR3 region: CSAYRAGSSYEQYF. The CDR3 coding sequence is TGCAGTGCCTATAGGGCGGGAAGCTCCTACGAGCAGTACTTC.

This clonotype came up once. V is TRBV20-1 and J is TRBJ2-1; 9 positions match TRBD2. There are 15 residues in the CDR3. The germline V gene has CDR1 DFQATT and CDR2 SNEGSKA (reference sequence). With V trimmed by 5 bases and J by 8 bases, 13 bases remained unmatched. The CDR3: CSAEKGLAVYDEQFF. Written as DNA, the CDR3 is TGCAGTGCTGAGAAGGGACTAGCAGTTTACGATGAGCAGTTCTTC.

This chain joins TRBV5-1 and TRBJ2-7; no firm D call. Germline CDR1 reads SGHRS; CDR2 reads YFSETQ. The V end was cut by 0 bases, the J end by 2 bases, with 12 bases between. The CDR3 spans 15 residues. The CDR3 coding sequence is TGCGCCAGCAGCTTGGGCCTCGACCTCACCTACGAGCAGTACTTC. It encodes CASSLGLDLTYEQYF. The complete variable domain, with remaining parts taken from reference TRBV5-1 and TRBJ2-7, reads KAGVTQTPRYLIKTRGQQVTLSCSPISGHRSVSWYQQTPGQGLQFLFEYFSETQRNKGNFPGRFSGRQFSNSRSEMNVSTLELGDSALYLCASSLGLDLTYEQYFGPGTRLTVT.

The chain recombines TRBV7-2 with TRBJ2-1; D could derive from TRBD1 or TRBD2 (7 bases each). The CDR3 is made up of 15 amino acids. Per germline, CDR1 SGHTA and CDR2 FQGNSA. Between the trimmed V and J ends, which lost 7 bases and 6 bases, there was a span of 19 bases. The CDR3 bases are TGTGCCAGCATCGAAAGGCAGGGGGGGGGCAATGAGCAGTTCTTC. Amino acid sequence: CASIERQGGGNEQFF.

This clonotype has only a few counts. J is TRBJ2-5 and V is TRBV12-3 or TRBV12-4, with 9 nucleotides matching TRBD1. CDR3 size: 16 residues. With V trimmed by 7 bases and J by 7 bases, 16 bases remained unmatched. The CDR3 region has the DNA TGTGCCAGCACTTCTGCGGGGACAGGGTTTGGAGTGACCCAGTACTTC. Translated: CASTSAGTGFGVTQYF.

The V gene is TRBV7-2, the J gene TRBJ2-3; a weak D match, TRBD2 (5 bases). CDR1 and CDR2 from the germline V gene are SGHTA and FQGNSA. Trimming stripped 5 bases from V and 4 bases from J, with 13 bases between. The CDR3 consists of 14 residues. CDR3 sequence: CASSRIVRADTQYF. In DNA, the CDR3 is TGTGCCAGCAGCAGGATAGTGAGGGCAGATACGCAGTATTTT.

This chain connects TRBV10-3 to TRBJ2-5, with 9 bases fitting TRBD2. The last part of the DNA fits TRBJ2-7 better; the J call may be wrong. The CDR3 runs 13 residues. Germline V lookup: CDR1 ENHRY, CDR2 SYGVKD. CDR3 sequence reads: CAINSGSTNEQYF. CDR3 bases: TGTGCCATCAATAGCGGGAGTACTAACGAGCAGTACTTC.

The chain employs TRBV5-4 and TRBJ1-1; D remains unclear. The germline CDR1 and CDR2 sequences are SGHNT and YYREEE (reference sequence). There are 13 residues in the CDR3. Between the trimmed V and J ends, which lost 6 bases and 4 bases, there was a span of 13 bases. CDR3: CASTWARATEAFF. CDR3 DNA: TGTGCCAGCACTTGGGCAAGGGCCACTGAAGCTTTCTTT.

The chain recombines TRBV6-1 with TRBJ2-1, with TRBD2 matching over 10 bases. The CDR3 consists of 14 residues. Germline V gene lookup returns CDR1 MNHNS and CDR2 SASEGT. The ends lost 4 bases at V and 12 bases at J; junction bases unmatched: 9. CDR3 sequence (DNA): TGTGCCAGCAGTGTAATCACAAAGCGGGAGGGGCAGTTCTTC. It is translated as CASSVITKREGQFF.

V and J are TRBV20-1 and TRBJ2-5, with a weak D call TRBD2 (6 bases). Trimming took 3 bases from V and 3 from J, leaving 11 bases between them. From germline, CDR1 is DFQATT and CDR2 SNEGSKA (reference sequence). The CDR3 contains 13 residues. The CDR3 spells CSASRGGEETQYF. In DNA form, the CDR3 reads TGCAGTGCTAGCCGCGGAGGGGAAGAGACCCAGTACTTC.

CDR3 sequence (DNA): TGTGCCAGCAGTTCTCCCGGACATACTAACTATGGCTACACCTTC. This encodes CASSSPGHTNYGYTF. V gene TRBV28 combines with J gene TRBJ1-2, with D possibly being TRBD1 (5 bases). The CDR3 runs to 15 residues. V lost 4 bases to trimming and J lost 0 bases, with 12 bases between them. Germline V lookup: CDR1 MDHEN, CDR2 SYDVKM.

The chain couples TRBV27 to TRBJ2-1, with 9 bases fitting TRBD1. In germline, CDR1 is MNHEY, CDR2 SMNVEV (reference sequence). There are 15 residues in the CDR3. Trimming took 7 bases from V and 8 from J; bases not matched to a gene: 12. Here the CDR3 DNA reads TGTGCCAGCACGGATTACACGGGACAGGGTTATGAGCAGTTCTTC. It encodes CASTDYTGQGYEQFF.

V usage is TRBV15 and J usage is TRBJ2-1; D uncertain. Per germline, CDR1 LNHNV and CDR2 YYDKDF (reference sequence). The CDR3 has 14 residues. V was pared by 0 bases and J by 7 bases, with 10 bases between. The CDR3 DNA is TGTGCCACCAGCAGAGATTGGGGTGCGAATGAGCAGTTCTTC. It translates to CATSRDWGANEQFF.

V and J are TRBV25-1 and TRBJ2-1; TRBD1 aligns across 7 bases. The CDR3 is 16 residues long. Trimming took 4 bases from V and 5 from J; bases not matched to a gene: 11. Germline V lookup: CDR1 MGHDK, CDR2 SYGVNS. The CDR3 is CASSALGQVRNNEQFF. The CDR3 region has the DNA TGTGCCAGCAGTGCCCTTGGACAGGTGAGGAACAATGAGCAGTTCTTC. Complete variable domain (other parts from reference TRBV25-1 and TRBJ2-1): EADIYQTPRYLVIGTGKKITLECSQTMGHDKMYWYQQDPGMELHLIHYSYGVNSTEKGDLSSESTVSRIRTEHFPLTLESARPSHTSQYLCASSALGQVRNNEQFFGPGTRLTVL.

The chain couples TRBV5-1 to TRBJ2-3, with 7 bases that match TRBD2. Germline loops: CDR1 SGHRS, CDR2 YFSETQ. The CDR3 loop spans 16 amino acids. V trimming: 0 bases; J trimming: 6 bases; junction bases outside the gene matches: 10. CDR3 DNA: TGCGCCAGCAGCTTGGCTTTGAGGGAGGGTTCCGATACGCAGTATTTT. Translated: CASSLALREGSDTQYF. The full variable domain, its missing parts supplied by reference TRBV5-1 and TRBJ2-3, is KAGVTQTPRYLIKTRGQQVTLSCSPISGHRSVSWYQQTPGQGLQFLFEYFSETQRNKGNFPGRFSGRQFSNSRSEMNVSTLELGDSALYLCASSLALREGSDTQYFGPGTRLTVL.

The CDR3 region has the DNA TGCAGCGTTGAAGAGGCGGGCTACAATGAGCAGTTCTTC. This sequence encodes CSVEEAGYNEQFF. This chain uses TRBV29-1 with TRBJ2-1, with a possible D match to TRBD2 (5 bases). The V and J ends lost 0 bases and 3 bases respectively, with 6 bases between them. This CDR3 is 13 amino acids long. The germline V gene encodes CDR1 SQVTM and CDR2 ANQGSEA.

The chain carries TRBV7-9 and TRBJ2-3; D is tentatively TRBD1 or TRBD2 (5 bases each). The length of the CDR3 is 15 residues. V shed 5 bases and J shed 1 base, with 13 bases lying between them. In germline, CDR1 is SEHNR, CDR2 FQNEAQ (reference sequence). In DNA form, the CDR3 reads TGTGCCAGCAGCCCCTGGGTGGGGGGCACAGATACGCAGTATTTT. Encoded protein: CASSPWVGGTDTQYF.

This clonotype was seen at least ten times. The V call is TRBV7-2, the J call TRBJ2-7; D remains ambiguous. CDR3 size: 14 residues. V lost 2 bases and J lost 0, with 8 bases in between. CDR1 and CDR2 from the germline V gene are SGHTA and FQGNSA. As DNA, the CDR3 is TGTGCCAGCAGCTTATTACACAGCTCCTACGAGCAGTACTTC. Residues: CASSLLHSSYEQYF.

In DNA form, the CDR3 reads TGTGCCAGCAGTTCCTCCGGGACAGGGGGTGATACGCAGTATTTT. Its translation is CASSSSGTGGDTQYF. The V and J genes are TRBV28 and TRBJ2-3; TRBD1 aligns across 11 bases. The CDR3 consists of 15 residues. V lost 4 bases and J lost 6; bases outside the gene matches: 6. The V gene's germline CDR1 is MDHEN and CDR2 SYDVKM.

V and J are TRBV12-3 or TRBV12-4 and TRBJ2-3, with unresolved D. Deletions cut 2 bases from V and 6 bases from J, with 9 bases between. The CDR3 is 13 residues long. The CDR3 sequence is CASSLTAPDTQYF. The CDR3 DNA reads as TGTGCCAGCAGTTTAACAGCCCCGGATACGCAGTATTTT.

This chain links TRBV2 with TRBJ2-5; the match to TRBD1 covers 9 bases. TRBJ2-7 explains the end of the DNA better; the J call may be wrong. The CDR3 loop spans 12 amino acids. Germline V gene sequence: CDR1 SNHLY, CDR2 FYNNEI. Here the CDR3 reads CASSDRGGEQYF. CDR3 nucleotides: TGTGCCAGCAGCGACAGGGGGGGCGAGCAGTACTTC.

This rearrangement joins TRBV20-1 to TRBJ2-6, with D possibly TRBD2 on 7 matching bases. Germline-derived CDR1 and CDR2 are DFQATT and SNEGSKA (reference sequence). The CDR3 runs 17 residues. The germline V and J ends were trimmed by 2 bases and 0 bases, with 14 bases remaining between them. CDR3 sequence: CSARRTGGSSGANVLTF. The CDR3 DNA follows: TGCAGTGCTAGACGGACGGGGGGCAGCTCTGGGGCCAACGTCCTGACTTTC.

DNA of the CDR3: TGTGCCAGCAGCTTAATATATTCCAGCAGGGATGAGCAGTTCTTC. This gives the protein CASSLIYSSRDEQFF. This chain links TRBV7-3 with TRBJ2-1, with a tentative D call TRBD1 (5 bases). The CDR3 extends over 15 amino acids. Germline loops: CDR1 SGHTA, CDR2 FQGTGA. Trimming took 1 base from V and 8 from J, leaving 15 bases between them.

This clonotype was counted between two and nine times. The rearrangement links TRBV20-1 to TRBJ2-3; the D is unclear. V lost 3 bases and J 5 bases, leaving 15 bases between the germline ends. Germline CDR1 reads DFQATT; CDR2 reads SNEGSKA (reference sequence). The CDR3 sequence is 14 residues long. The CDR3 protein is CSARLGRRGDTQYF. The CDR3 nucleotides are TGCAGTGCTAGGCTAGGGCGGAGAGGAGATACGCAGTATTTT.